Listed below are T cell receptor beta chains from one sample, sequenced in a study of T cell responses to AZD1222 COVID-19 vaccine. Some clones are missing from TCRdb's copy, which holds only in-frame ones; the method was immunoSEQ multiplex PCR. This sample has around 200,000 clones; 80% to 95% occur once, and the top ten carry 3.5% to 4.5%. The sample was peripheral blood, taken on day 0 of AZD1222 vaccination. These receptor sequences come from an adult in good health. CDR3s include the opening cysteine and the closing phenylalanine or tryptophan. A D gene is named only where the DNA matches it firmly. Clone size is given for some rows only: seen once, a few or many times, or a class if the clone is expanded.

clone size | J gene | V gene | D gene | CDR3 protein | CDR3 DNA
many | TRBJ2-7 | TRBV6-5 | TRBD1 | CASSKTLQGIYEQYF | TGTGCCAGCAGTAAAACGTTACAGGGGATATACGAGCAGTACTTC
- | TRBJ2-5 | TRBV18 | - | CASSFTGNLETQYF | TGTGCCAGCTCATTTACAGGGAACCTAGAGACCCAGTACTTC
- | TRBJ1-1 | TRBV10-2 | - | CASSESQGDTEAFF | TGCGCCAGCAGTGAGAGTCAGGGCGACACTGAAGCTTTCTTT
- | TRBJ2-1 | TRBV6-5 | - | CASSEDSLPYNEQFF | TGTGCCAGCAGCGAGGACAGTTTGCCGTACAATGAGCAGTTCTTC
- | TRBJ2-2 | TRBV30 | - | CAWTTDIIDTGELFF | TGTGCCTGGACCACGGACATCATAGACACCGGGGAGCTGTTTTTT
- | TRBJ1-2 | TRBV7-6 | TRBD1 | CASCLVIVGTGGGKGADYGYTF | TGTGCCAGCTGCTTAGTCATCGTCGGGACAGGGGGCGGAAAGGGTGCGGACTATGGCTACACCTTC
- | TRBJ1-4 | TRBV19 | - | CASSIGEPTNEKLFF | TGTGCCAGTAGTATTGGGGAGCCAACTAATGAAAAACTGTTTTTT
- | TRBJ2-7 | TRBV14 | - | CASSHSSGPLEQYF | TGTGCCAGCAGCCATTCTTCTGGGCCCCTCGAGCAGTACTTC
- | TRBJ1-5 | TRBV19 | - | CASSITLINQPQHF | TGTGCCAGTAGTATAACGTTGATCAATCAGCCCCAGCATTTT
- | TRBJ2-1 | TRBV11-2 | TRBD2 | CASSLRTSGIGVYNEQFF | TGTGCCAGCAGCTTACGAACTAGCGGGATAGGTGTCTACAATGAGCAGTTCTTC
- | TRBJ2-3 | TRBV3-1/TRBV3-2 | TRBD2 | CASSRGLASDTQYF | TGTGCCAGCAGCCGGGGACTAGCATCAGATACGCAGTATTTT
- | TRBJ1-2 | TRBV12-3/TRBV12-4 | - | CASGEQFYGYTF | TGTGCCAGTGGGGAACAGTTCTATGGCTACACCTTC
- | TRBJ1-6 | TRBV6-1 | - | CASSEIFVRANSPLHF | TGTGCCAGCAGTGAAATATTCGTCAGGGCTAATTCACCCCTCCACTTT
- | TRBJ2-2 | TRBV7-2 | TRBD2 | CASSLRRENTGELFF | TGTGCCAGCAGCTTACGGCGGGAGAATACCGGGGAGCTGTTTTTT
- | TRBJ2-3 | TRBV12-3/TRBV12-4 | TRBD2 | CASSPAGAQYF | TGTGCCAGCAGTCCAGCGGGGGCGCAGTATTTT
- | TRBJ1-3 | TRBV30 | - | CAWTSATSSGNTIYF | TGTGCCTGGACTTCAGCGACTAGCTCCGGAAACACCATATATTTT
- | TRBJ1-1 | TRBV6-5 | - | CASSPSLSEAFF | TGTGCCAGCAGCCCCAGCCTGTCTGAAGCTTTCTTT
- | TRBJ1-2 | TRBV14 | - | CASSQHRSGYGYTF | TGTGCCAGCAGCCAGCACAGGTCGGGCTATGGCTACACCTTC
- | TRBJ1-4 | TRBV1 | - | CTSSQLRTLGVVISNEKLFF | TGCACCAGCAGCCAACTCCGAACCTTAGGGGTGGTTATCTCGAATGAAAAACTGTTTTTT
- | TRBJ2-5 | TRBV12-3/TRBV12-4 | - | CASSLPRETQYF | TGTGCCAGCAGTTTACCCAGGGAGACCCAGTACTTC
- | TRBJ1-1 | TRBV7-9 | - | CASSSETSPSEAFF | TGTGCCAGCAGCTCAGAGACATCCCCTTCTGAAGCTTTCTTT
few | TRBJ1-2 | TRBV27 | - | CASRVNPYYGYTF | TGTGCCAGCCGCGTCAACCCCTACTATGGCTACACCTTC
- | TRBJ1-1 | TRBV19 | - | CASSMVHRLTEAFF | TGTGCCAGTAGTATGGTTCATCGGTTGACTGAAGCTTTCTTT
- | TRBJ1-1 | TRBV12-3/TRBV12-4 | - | CASSLQGPTEAFF | TGTGCCAGCAGTTTACAGGGACCCACTGAAGCTTTCTTT
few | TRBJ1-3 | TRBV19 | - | CASVKAASGNTIYF | TGTGCCAGTGTTAAGGCAGCCTCTGGAAACACCATATATTTT
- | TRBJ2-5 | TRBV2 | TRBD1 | CASTRGETQYF | TGTGCCAGCACCAGGGGGGAGACCCAGTACTTC
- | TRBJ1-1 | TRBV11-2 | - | CASSLLGALGTEAFF | TGTGCCAGCAGCTTACTCGGGGCCTTGGGCACTGAAGCTTTCTTT
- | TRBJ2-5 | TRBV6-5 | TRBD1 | CASSWEGQGALETQYF | TGTGCCAGCAGTTGGGAGGGACAGGGGGCGCTGGAGACCCAGTACTTC
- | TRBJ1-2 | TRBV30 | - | CACKDNYGYTF | TGTGCCTGTAAGGATAACTATGGCTACACCTTC
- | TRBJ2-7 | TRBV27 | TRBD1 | CASRKGTGRSYEQYF | TGTGCCAGCAGGAAGGGGACAGGGAGGTCCTACGAGCAGTACTTC
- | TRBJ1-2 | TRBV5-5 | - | CASSPHSVSSNYGYTF | TGTGCCAGCAGCCCACATTCCGTGTCGTCTAACTATGGCTACACCTTC
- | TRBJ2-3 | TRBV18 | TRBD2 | CASSPPGLAGEGTDTQYF | TGTGCCAGCTCACCCCCCGGACTAGCGGGAGAAGGGACAGATACGCAGTATTTT
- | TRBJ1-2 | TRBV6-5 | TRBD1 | CASRSRDRGNYGYTF | TGTGCCAGCAGATCCCGGGACAGGGGGAACTATGGCTACACCTTC
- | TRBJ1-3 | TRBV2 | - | CASSERDQVSGNTIYF | TGTGCCAGCAGTGAGAGGGACCAAGTCTCTGGAAACACCATATATTTT
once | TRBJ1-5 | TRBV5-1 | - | CASSLGTGNQPQHF | TGCGCCAGCAGCTTGGGGACGGGCAATCAGCCCCAGCATTTT
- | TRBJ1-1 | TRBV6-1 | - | CASSARGALVNTEAFF | TGTGCCAGCAGTGCCAGGGGAGCTCTGGTGAACACTGAAGCTTTCTTT
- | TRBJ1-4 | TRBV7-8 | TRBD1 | CASSLRDRVVSGEKLFF | TGTGCCAGCAGCTTAAGGGACAGGGTGGTTTCGGGAGAAAAACTGTTTTTT
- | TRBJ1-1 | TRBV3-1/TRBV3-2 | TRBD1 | CASSQGDRTEAFF | TGTGCCAGCAGCCAAGGGGACAGGACTGAAGCTTTCTTT
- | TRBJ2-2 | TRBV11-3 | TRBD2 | CASSVIAGLAGPGELFF | TGTGCCAGCAGCGTAATAGCGGGACTAGCGGGACCCGGGGAGCTGTTTTTT
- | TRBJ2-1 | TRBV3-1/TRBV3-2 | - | CASSLNTISYNEQFF | TGTGCCAGCAGCCTTAATACAATCTCCTACAATGAGCAGTTCTTC
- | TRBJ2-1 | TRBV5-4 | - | CASSLNNEQFF | TGTGCCAGCAGCTTAAACAATGAGCAGTTCTTC
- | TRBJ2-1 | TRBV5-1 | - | CASSLGLGVGYNEQFF | TGCGCCAGCAGCTTGGGTCTAGGTGTGGGATACAATGAGCAGTTCTTC
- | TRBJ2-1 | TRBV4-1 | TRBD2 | CASSQEKRGAFGEQFF | TGCGCCAGCAGCCAAGAAAAGCGGGGGGCTTTTGGTGAGCAGTTCTTC
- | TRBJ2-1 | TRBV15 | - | CATSRDKYNEQFF | TGTGCCACCAGCAGAGATAAGTACAATGAGCAGTTCTTC
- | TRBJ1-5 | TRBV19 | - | CASSNADQPQHF | TGTGCCAGTAGCAACGCAGACCAGCCCCAGCATTTT
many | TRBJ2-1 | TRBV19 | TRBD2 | CATPGAGAINEQFF | TGTGCCACTCCTGGGGCGGGAGCAATCAATGAGCAGTTCTTC
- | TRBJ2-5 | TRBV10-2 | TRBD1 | CASSGRQGHEETQYF | TGCGCCAGCAGTGGTCGACAGGGTCATGAAGAGACCCAGTACTTC
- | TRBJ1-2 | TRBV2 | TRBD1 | CASSEAPPGTGGYTF | TGTGCCAGCAGTGAAGCGCCCCCCGGGACAGGGGGCTACACCTTC
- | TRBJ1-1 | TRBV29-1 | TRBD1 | CSVQYRGQGNTEAFF | TGCAGCGTTCAGTACAGAGGACAGGGGAACACTGAAGCTTTCTTT
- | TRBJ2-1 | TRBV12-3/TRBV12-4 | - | CASLVSSEQFF | TGTGCCAGCCTCGTATCTAGTGAGCAGTTCTTC
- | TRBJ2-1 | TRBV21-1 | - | CASSKECGKSSYNEQFF | TGTGCCAGCAGCAAAGAATGCGGGAAAAGCTCCTACAATGAGCAGTTCTTC
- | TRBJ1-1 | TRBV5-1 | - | CASSFGEANTEAFF | TGCGCCAGCAGCTTCGGGGAGGCCAACACTGAAGCTTTCTTT
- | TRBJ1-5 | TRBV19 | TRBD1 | CASSRGQGTRNQPQHF | TGTGCCAGTAGTAGGGGACAGGGGACCAGGAATCAGCCCCAGCATTTT